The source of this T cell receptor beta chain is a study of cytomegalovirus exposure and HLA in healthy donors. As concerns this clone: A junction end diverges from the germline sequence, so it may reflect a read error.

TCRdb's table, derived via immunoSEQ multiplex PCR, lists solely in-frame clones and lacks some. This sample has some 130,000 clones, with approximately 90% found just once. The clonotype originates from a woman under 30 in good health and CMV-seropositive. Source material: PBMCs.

The CDR3 DNA sequence: TGTGCTAGCAGCTTAACGGGGATTGGTGGCTACACCTTC. Amino acids: CASSLTGIGGYTF. The rearrangement joins TRBV7-7 to TRBJ1-2; the D is unclear. The CDR3 is 13 residues long. The germline V gene has CDR1 SSHAT and CDR2 FNYEAQ (reference sequence).